The 12 T cell receptor beta chains in this list originate from one sample, sequenced in a study of blood T cell repertoires in COVID-19 (TCRdb year 2020). The method was the immunoSEQ multiplex PCR assay. TCRdb obtained this table from immuneACCESS and retained in-frame rearrangements with V and J assigned. These tables miss some clones; where compared with another copy, unresolved V genes account for less than half of the shortfall, and the remainder is unexplained. This sample has 100,000 or so clones in its table, and around 90% of those were observed once. The ten largest clones take up roughly 6% of the sample. Sequenced sample: peripheral blood. These receptors were taken from an older woman with acute or convalescent COVID-19.

This clone has only one observation. The chain joins TRBV27 to TRBJ2-2, with D possibly TRBD1 on 6 matching bases. This CDR3 comprises 14 residues. Germline V gene lookup returns CDR1 MNHEY and CDR2 SMNVEV (reference sequence). V lost 7 bases, J lost 6 bases, and 15 bases lay in between. CDR3: CASISGASAGELFF. CDR3 in DNA: TGTGCCAGCATCTCAGGGGCGAGCGCCGGGGAGCTGTTTTTT.

The chain employs TRBV6-5 and TRBJ1-2; TRBD1 agrees at 7 bases. This CDR3 is 14 amino acids long. The V and J ends lost 6 bases and 2 bases, in that order; junction bases with no gene match: 6. The germline V gene has CDR1 MNHEY and CDR2 SVGAGI. The chain's CDR3 is CASSTLQGNYGYTF. The DNA for the CDR3 is TGTGCCAGCAGCACCTTACAGGGGAACTATGGCTACACCTTC.

The rearrangement links TRBV7-9 to TRBJ1-2, with D maybe TRBD1 (6 bases). The CDR3 is made up of 12 amino acids. The germline gives CDR1 SEHNR, CDR2 FQNEAQ (reference sequence). The ends were cut back, 5 bases at V and 8 bases at J, with 12 bases in the middle. CDR3 sequence: CASSLQGWGYTF. CDR3 bases: TGTGCCAGCAGCCTACAGGGTTGGGGCTACACCTTC.

V and J are TRBV10-1 and TRBJ2-2; 7 positions agree with TRBD1. CDR1 is WNHNN and CDR2 is SYGVQD in the germline V gene (reference sequence). After removal of 4 bases from V and 7 bases from J, the junction contained 12 bases not matched to a gene. The CDR3 runs to 16 residues. CDR3 nucleotide sequence: TGCGCCAGCAGTGCTGGGCAGGGGGTTGGTGGCGGGGAGCTGTTTTTT. Translated, it gives CASSAGQGVGGGELFF.

V and J are TRBV24-1 and TRBJ1-2; D is uncertain. This CDR3 is 14 amino acids long. Trimming stripped 2 bases from V and 4 bases from J, with 10 bases between. Germline CDR1 and CDR2: KGHDR and SFDVKD. CDR3 DNA: TGTGCCACCAGTGATTCCCGCGGGCTCTATGGCTACACCTTC. Its translation: CATSDSRGLYGYTF.

The gene calls are TRBV19 and TRBJ1-6; 9 nucleotides align to TRBD1. Germline assignment: CDR1 LNHDA and CDR2 SQIVND (reference sequence). This CDR3 is 17 amino acids long. Unmatched junction bases numbered 15, after V lost 6 bases and J lost 9 bases. The chain's CDR3 is CASSALQPGQGTSPLHF. The CDR3 nucleotides are TGTGCCAGTAGCGCGCTACAACCGGGACAGGGTACTTCACCCCTCCACTTT.

The V gene is TRBV11-2, the J gene TRBJ2-2; D may be TRBD1 (6 bases). The length of the CDR3 is 15 residues. The germline V gene encodes CDR1 SGHAT and CDR2 FQNNGV. V lost 1 base and J 1 base, leaving 7 bases between the germline ends. The CDR3 DNA reads TGTGCCAGCAGCTTAGGACAGGTGAACACCGGGGAGCTGTTTTTT. This sequence encodes CASSLGQVNTGELFF.

V gene TRBV28 combines with J gene TRBJ2-1, with 10 bases that match TRBD2. The CDR3 is made up of 14 amino acids. Germline trimming cut 8 bases from V and 5 bases from J; bases unmatched to any gene: 6. Per the germline V gene, CDR1 is MDHEN and CDR2 is SYDVKM. In DNA form, the CDR3 reads TGTGCCAGCCTGGGACTAGCGCCTAACAATGAGCAGTTCTTC. Protein sequence: CASLGLAPNNEQFF.

The chain is built from TRBV14 and TRBJ2-7; perhaps TRBD1 as D (6 bases). Trimming pared 1 base from V and 3 bases from J, leaving 25 bases between. Germline lookup yields CDR1 SGHDN and CDR2 FVKESK. The CDR3 runs to 19 residues. The CDR3 sequence is CASSQAGTLAIPSIYEQYV. DNA for the CDR3: TGTGCCAGCAGCCAAGCCGGGACACTGGCAATACCCTCGATCTACGAGCAGTACGTC.

This chain connects TRBV5-1 to TRBJ2-1, with unresolved D. Deletions cut 0 bases from V and 6 bases from J, with 7 bases between. CDR1 is SGHRS, CDR2 YFSETQ, per germline. This CDR3 is built from 13 residues. The DNA of the CDR3 is TGCGCCAGCAGCTTGGGGCCAGGCAATGAGCAGTTCTTC. Encoded protein: CASSLGPGNEQFF.

The chain is built from TRBV5-4 and TRBJ2-7, with D possibly matching TRBD1 (6 bases). V was pared by 3 bases and J by 4 bases, with 11 bases between. Per germline, CDR1 SGHNT and CDR2 YYREEE (reference sequence). The CDR3 extends over 13 amino acids. CDR3 DNA sequence: TGTGCCAGCAGCTCCCCAGGACAGTACGAGCAGTACTTC. Its protein is CASSSPGQYEQYF.

The chain links TRBV4-2 to TRBJ1-4; D perhaps matches TRBD1 (5 bases). The V end lost 0 bases, the J end lost 8 bases, and 16 bases lay between the germline ends. The CDR3 has 16 residues. Germline-derived CDR1 and CDR2 are LGHNA and YNFKEQ. The DNA for the CDR3 is TGTGCCAGCAGCCAAGACAGGGCAGTTTTCAAGGAAAAACTGTTTTTT. It is translated as CASSQDRAVFKEKLFF.